The 25 T cell receptor beta chains listed next were all sequenced from one sample in a study of blood T cell repertoires in COVID-19. The assay was immunoSEQ multiplex PCR, and TCRdb's table has in-frame clones only and misses some. The profile shows hundreds of thousands of clones, approximately 87% of them singletons. Sequenced material: peripheral blood. Receptors were obtained from a woman between 45 and 60 years old who had recovered from COVID-19.

The chain employs TRBV6-5 and TRBJ1-3, with 7 bases that match TRBD1. CDR3 size: 12 residues. Germline values: CDR1 MNHEY, CDR2 SVGAGI. V lost 7 bases to trimming and J lost 4 bases; unmatched junction nucleotides: 1. The CDR3 nucleotides are TGTGCCAGCAAGGGGGCCGGAAACACCATATATTTT. Amino acids: CASKGAGNTIYF.

The J gene is TRBJ2-5, the V gene TRBV5-1; 7 bases are a match to TRBD2. This CDR3 has 15 residues. Unmatched junction bases numbered 10, after V lost 4 bases and J lost 4 bases. Germline V lookup: CDR1 SGHRS, CDR2 YFSETQ. The CDR3 coding sequence is TGCGCCAGCAGCAAGAGCGGGGCCACACTAGAGACCCAGTACTTC. Translated: CASSKSGATLETQYF.

This chain links TRBV28 with TRBJ2-5, with 9 nucleotides matching TRBD1. The CDR3 has 15 amino acids. Germline values: CDR1 MDHEN, CDR2 SYDVKM. V gave up 4 bases and J gave up 5 bases; unmatched junction bases: 8. The CDR3 is CASSSPGQGAETQYF. As DNA, the CDR3 is TGTGCCAGCAGTTCCCCGGGACAGGGTGCCGAGACCCAGTACTTC.

The gene calls are TRBV30 and TRBJ1-5, with D possibly being TRBD1 (5 bases). Germline V gene lookup returns CDR1 GTSNPN and CDR2 SVGIG (reference sequence). The CDR3 extends over 13 amino acids. V shed 5 bases and J shed 3 bases, with 11 bases lying between them. CDR3 amino acids: CAWQGPANQPQHF. The DNA for the CDR3 is TGTGCCTGGCAGGGCCCCGCCAATCAGCCCCAGCATTTT.

The V and J genes are TRBV28 and TRBJ2-2; 9 nucleotides match TRBD2. Germline V gene sequence: CDR1 MDHEN, CDR2 SYDVKM. The CDR3 extends over 15 amino acids. Trimming cost V 6 bases and J 1 base; bases outside gene matches: 3. CDR3: CASSRAGGNTGELFF. Here the CDR3 DNA reads TGTGCCAGCAGCAGAGCGGGAGGGAACACCGGGGAGCTGTTTTTT. Full variable domain (rest looked up from reference TRBV28 and TRBJ2-2): DVKVTQSSRYLVKRTGEKVFLECVQDMDHENMFWYRQDPGLGLRLIYFSYDVKMKEKGDIPEGYSVSREKKERFSLILESASTNQTSMYLCASSRAGGNTGELFFGEGSRLTVL.

The V and J genes are TRBV6-2 or TRBV6-3 and TRBJ1-2; a weak D match, TRBD1 (5 bases). Germline V gene lookup returns CDR1 MNHEY and CDR2 SVGEGT. CDR3 size: 13 residues. Trimming left V 2 bases short and J 6 bases short, with 10 bases between. CDR3 residues: CASSYARVDGYTF. Here the CDR3 DNA reads TGTGCCAGCAGTTACGCCAGGGTTGATGGCTACACCTTC.

The chain joins TRBV28 to TRBJ2-4; the match to TRBD2 covers 10 bases. The CDR3 loop spans 19 amino acids. Germline V CDR1 and CDR2: MDHEN, SYDVKM. V shed 4 bases, J shed 0 bases, and the junction held 12 bases outside the gene matches. The CDR3 spells CASSYPPPSGGLAKNIQYF. The CDR3 nucleotides read TGTGCCAGCAGTTACCCCCCCCCTAGCGGGGGCCTAGCCAAAAACATTCAGTACTTC.

The chain combines TRBV5-5 with TRBJ2-3; no firm D call. Trimming took 2 bases from V and 6 from J, leaving 7 bases between them. This CDR3 comprises 12 residues. Germline CDR1 and CDR2: SGHKS and YYEKEE (reference sequence). The chain's CDR3 is CASSFIGDTQYF. CDR3 sequence (DNA): TGTGCCAGCAGCTTTATCGGGGATACGCAGTATTTT.

The V call is TRBV19, the J call TRBJ1-6, with D possibly matching TRBD1 (6 bases). The V end lost 4 bases, the J end lost 8 bases, and 12 bases lay between the germline ends. CDR3 length equals 14 residues. Germline values: CDR1 LNHDA, CDR2 SQIVND (reference sequence). The CDR3 nucleotides read TGTGCCAGTAGTACCGGGAAGGGGGATTCACCCCTCCACTTT. As protein: CASSTGKGDSPLHF.

This chain joins TRBV25-1 and TRBJ2-3, with 9 positions matching TRBD2. The germline V gene encodes CDR1 MGHDK and CDR2 SYGVNS. The CDR3 spans 16 residues. V lost 1 base, J lost 6 bases, and 8 bases stayed unmatched. The CDR3 is CASSESGGGARDTQYF. CDR3 in DNA: TGTGCCAGCAGTGAATCCGGCGGGGGGGCCAGGGATACGCAGTATTTT. The variable domain in full, with the rest retrieved from reference TRBV25-1 and TRBJ2-3, is EADIYQTPRYLVIGTGKKITLECSQTMGHDKMYWYQQDPGMELHLIHYSYGVNSTEKGDLSSESTVSRIRTEHFPLTLESARPSHTSQYLCASSESGGGARDTQYFGPGTRLTVL.

V and J are TRBV21-1 and TRBJ1-4; the tabulated D call, TRBD1, remains unverified against the DNA. TRBV21-1 is a known pseudogene. The CDR3 spans 13 residues. CDR3 amino acids: CASGRQGALKLFF. The DNA of the CDR3 is TGTGCCAGCGGAAGACAGGGGGCGTTAAAACTGTTTTTT.

This chain links TRBV5-4 with TRBJ2-2; 9 nucleotides match TRBD1. The CDR3 length is 20 residues. V dropped 4 bases and J dropped 3; count of bases not matched to a gene: 19. Germline CDR1 and CDR2: SGHNT and YYREEE (reference sequence). The CDR3 DNA reads as TGTGCCAGCAGCGGGACAGGGCATATTCCCTCACAAATACACACCGGGGAGCTGTTTTTT. It encodes CASSGTGHIPSQIHTGELFF. The variable domain in full, completed from reference TRBV5-4 and TRBJ2-2, reads ETGVTQSPTHLIKTRGQQVTLRCSSQSGHNTVSWYQQALGQGPQFIFQYYREEENGRGNFPPRFSGLQFPNYSSELNVNALELDDSALYLCASSGTGHIPSQIHTGELFFGEGSRLTVL.

The V and J genes are TRBV7-3 and TRBJ2-1; no definite D call. The V gene lost 5 bases and the J gene lost 9 bases, with 11 bases spanning the gap. Germline V CDR1 and CDR2: SGHTA, FQGTGA. CDR3 length: 12 amino acids. The CDR3 loop is CASSLDSGEQFF. The CDR3 nucleotides are TGTGCCAGCAGCCTCGATTCGGGTGAGCAGTTCTTC.

By sample share, this clone is medium-sized. V usage is TRBV19 and J usage is TRBJ2-2; 7 bases fit TRBD2. Germline V gene sequence: CDR1 LNHDA, CDR2 SQIVND (reference sequence). The CDR3 is 14 amino acids. V dropped 6 bases and J dropped 7; count of bases not matched to a gene: 8. This CDR3 is CASRAGEIIGELFF. The CDR3 nucleotides read TGTGCCAGTAGGGCGGGAGAGATTATCGGGGAGCTGTTTTTT.

The chain recombines TRBV27 with TRBJ1-5; maybe TRBD1 (6 bases). The CDR3 runs 14 residues. V was cut by 5 bases and J by 0 bases, with 8 bases left in between. Germline-derived CDR1 and CDR2 are MNHEY and SMNVEV (reference sequence). The CDR3 loop is CASSTRGSNQPQHF. CDR3 bases: TGTGCCAGCAGTACCAGGGGTAGCAATCAGCCCCAGCATTTT.

This clone has a single count. The chain joins TRBV28 to TRBJ2-7; D uncertain. With 8 bases removed from V and 2 bases from J, the gap between germline ends came to 13 bases. The CDR3 is 13 amino acids. Per germline, CDR1 MDHEN and CDR2 SYDVKM. CDR3 DNA: TGTGCCAGCGGCCGTGCAGGCCCCTACGAGCAGTACTTC. It specifies CASGRAGPYEQYF. Together with reference TRBV28 and TRBJ2-7, the CDR3 gives the full variable domain: DVKVTQSSRYLVKRTGEKVFLECVQDMDHENMFWYRQDPGLGLRLIYFSYDVKMKEKGDIPEGYSVSREKKERFSLILESASTNQTSMYLCASGRAGPYEQYFGPGTRLTVT.

CDR3 DNA: TGTGCCAGCTCACCCCAGGACAGTCCACACAATGAGCAGTTCTTC. This encodes CASSPQDSPHNEQFF. The chain carries TRBV18 and TRBJ2-1, with a weak D call TRBD1 (6 bases). Looked up from germline, CDR1 is KGHSH and CDR2 is LQKENI. The CDR3 runs to 15 residues. V was shortened by 3 bases and J by 5 bases, with 14 bases between the two germline ends.

The rearrangement links TRBV28 to TRBJ2-2, with 8 bases identical to TRBD1. J gave up 4 bases and V 7 bases, and 5 bases lay outside the gene matches. CDR1 is MDHEN and CDR2 is SYDVKM in the germline V gene. The CDR3 contains 14 residues. The CDR3 bases are TGTGCCAGCAAACGACAGGGGAGCACCGGGGAGCTGTTTTTT. Its protein is CASKRQGSTGELFF.

This clone is a singleton in its sample. The rearrangement joins TRBV3-1 (or the pseudogene TRBV3-2) to TRBJ1-5; the match to TRBD1 covers 11 bases. V dropped 1 base and J dropped 0; count of bases not matched to a gene: 11. There are 20 residues in the CDR3. Germline CDR1 reads LGHDT; CDR2 reads YNNKEL (reference sequence). CDR3 DNA: TGTGCCAGCAGCCAAGTTGGGTCCGGGACAGGGGGGGATAGCAATCAGCCCCAGCATTTT. Its protein product is CASSQVGSGTGGDSNQPQHF.

The chain couples TRBV19 to TRBJ1-1; no clear D. The CDR3 has 12 amino acids. The germline V gene encodes CDR1 LNHDA and CDR2 SQIVND (reference sequence). V gave up 6 bases and J gave up 8 bases, with 13 bases separating them. This chain's CDR3 is CASRGWLQEAFF. Written as DNA, the CDR3 is TGTGCCAGTAGAGGCTGGTTACAGGAAGCTTTCTTT.

The rearrangement links TRBV9 to TRBJ2-3; TRBD2 agrees at 8 bases. Germline V lookup: CDR1 SGDLS, CDR2 YYNGEE. V shed 3 bases, J shed 6 bases, and the junction held 6 bases outside the gene matches. The CDR3 has 14 amino acids. CDR3 amino acids: CASSAASGGDTQYF. CDR3 nucleotides: TGTGCCAGCAGCGCCGCCTCGGGGGGGGATACGCAGTATTTT. The full variable domain, with the rest looked up from reference TRBV9 and TRBJ2-3, is DSGVTQTPKHLITATGQRVTLRCSPRSGDLSVYWYQQSLDQGLQFLIQYYNGEERAKGNILERFSAQQFPDLHSELNLSSLELGDSALYFCASSAASGGDTQYFGPGTRLTVL.

This chain uses TRBV10-3 with TRBJ2-7, with 10 bases identical to TRBD1. CDR1 and CDR2 from the germline V gene are ENHRY and SYGVKD. Losses at the gene ends were 8 bases for V and 3 bases for J; bases not matched to a gene: 4. CDR3 length equals 13 residues. The CDR3 spells CAIGQGGGYEQYF. The CDR3, as DNA: TGTGCCATCGGACAGGGGGGCGGCTACGAGCAGTACTTC.

Here the CDR3 reads CASSVAGSWDTEAFF. The DNA for the CDR3 is TGTGCCAGCAGCGTAGCAGGGTCGTGGGACACTGAAGCTTTCTTT. V usage is TRBV9 and J usage is TRBJ1-1, with D tentatively TRBD1 (5 bases). The V end lost 0 bases, the J end lost 3 bases, and 12 bases lay between the germline ends. Germline V gene sequence: CDR1 SGDLS, CDR2 YYNGEE. This CDR3 comprises 15 residues.

J is TRBJ2-7 and V is TRBV6-5; 8 nucleotides match TRBD1. Trimming cost V 6 bases and J 4 bases; bases outside gene matches: 8. The CDR3 length is 14 residues. The germline gives CDR1 MNHEY, CDR2 SVGAGI. As DNA, the CDR3 is TGTGCCAGCAGAAAGTCGGACAGGGCTTACGAGCAGTACTTC. Residues: CASRKSDRAYEQYF.

The chain is built from TRBV5-1 and TRBJ2-1, with TRBD1 identical over 7 bases. Germline loops: CDR1 SGHRS, CDR2 YFSETQ. The CDR3 runs 14 residues. J gave up 4 bases and V 0 bases, and 1 base lay outside the gene matches. The CDR3 is CASSLGQGYNEQFF. In nucleotides, the CDR3 is TGCGCCAGCAGCTTGGGACAGGGTTACAATGAGCAGTTCTTC.